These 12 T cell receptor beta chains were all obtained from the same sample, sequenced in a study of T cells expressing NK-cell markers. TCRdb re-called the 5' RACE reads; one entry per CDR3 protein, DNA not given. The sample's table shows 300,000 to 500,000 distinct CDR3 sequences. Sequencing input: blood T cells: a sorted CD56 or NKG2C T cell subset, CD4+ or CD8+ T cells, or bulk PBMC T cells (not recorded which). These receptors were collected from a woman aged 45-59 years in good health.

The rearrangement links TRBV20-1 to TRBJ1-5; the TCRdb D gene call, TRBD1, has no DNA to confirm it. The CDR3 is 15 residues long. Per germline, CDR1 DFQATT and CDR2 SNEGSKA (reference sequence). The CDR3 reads CSASIPGSENQPQHF.

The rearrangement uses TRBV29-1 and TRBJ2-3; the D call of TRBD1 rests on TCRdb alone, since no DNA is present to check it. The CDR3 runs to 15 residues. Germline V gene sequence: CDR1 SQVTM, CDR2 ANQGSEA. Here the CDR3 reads CSVVPGQGRTDTQYF.

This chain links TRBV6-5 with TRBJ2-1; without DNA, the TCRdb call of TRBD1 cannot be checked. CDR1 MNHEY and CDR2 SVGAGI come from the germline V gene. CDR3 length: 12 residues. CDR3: CASTGDANEQFF.

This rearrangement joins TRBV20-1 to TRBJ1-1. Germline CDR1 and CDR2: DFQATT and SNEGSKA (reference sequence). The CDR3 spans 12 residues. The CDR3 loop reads CSASGQKIEAFF.

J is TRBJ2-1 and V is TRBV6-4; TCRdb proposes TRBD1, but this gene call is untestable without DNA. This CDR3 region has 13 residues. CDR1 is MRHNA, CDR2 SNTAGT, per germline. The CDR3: CASNNPGDNEQFF.

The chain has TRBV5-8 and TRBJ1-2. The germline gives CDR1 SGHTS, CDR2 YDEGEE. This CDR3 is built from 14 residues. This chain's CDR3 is CASSLRQLNYGYTF. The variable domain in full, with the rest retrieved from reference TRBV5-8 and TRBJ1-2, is EAGVTQSPTHLIKTRGQQATLRCSPISGHTSVYWYQQALGLGLQFLLWYDEGEERNRGNFPPRFSGRQFPNYSSELNVNALELEDSALYLCASSLRQLNYGYTFGSGTRLTVV.

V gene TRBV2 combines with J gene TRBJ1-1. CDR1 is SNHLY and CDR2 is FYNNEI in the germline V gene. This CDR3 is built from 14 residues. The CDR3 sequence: CASKEGSMNTEAFF.

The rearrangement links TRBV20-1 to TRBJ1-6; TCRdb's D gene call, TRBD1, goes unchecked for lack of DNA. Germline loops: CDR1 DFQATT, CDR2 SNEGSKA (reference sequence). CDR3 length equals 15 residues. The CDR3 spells CSATTGVGANSPLHF.

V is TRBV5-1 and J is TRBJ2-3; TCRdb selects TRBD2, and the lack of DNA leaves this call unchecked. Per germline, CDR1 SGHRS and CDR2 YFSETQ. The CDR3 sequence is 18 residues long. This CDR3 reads CASSPTLAGGTSTDTQYF. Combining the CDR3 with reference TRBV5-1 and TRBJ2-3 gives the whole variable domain KAGVTQTPRYLIKTRGQQVTLSCSPISGHRSVSWYQQTPGQGLQFLFEYFSETQRNKGNFPGRFSGRQFSNSRSEMNVSTLELGDSALYLCASSPTLAGGTSTDTQYFGPGTRLTVL.

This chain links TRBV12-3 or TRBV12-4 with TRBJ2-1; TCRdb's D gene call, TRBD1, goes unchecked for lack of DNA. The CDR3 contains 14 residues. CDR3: CASIRAQPPDEQFF.

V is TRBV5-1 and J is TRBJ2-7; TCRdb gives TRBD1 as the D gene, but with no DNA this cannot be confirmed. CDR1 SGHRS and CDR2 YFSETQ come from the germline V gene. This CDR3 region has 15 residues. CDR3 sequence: CASSYSARGLHEQYF.

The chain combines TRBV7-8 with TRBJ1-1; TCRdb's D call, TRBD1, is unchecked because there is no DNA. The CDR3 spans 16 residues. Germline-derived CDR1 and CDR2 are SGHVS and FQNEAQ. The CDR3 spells CASSLGGTGVGTEAFF.